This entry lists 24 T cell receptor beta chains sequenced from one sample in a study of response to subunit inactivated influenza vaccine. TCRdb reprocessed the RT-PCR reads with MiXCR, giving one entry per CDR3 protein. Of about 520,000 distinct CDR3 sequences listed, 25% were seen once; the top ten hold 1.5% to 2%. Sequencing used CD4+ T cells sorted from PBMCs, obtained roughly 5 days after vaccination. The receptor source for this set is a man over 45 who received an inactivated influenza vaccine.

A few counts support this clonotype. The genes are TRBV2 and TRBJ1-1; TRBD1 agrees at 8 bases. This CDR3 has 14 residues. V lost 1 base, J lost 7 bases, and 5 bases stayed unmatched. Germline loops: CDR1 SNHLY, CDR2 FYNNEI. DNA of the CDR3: TGTGCCAGCAGTGAAGGAGGGACAGGTTTTGAAGCTTTCTTT. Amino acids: CASSEGGTGFEAFF.

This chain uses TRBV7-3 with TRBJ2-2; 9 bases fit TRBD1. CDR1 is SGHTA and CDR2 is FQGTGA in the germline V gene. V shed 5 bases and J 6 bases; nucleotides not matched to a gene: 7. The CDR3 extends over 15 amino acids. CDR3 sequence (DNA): TGTGCCAGCAGCAAGACAGGGGGAACGGCCGGGGAGCTGTTTTTT. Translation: CASSKTGGTAGELFF.

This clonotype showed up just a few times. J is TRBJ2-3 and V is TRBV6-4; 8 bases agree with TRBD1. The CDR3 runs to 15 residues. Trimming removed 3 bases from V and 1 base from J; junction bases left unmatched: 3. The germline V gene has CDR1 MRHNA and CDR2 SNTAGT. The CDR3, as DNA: TGTGCCAGCAGTGAACGGGACAGGCGCACAGATACGCAGTATTTT. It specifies CASSERDRRTDTQYF.

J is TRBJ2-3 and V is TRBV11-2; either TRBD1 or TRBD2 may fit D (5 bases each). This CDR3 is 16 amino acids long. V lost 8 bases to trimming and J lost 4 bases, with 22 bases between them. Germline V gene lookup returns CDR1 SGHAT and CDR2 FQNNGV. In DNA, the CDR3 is TGTGCCAGCGCAACTCCCGGGGCGGTAGGACCAGATACGCAGTATTTT. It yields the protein CASATPGAVGPDTQYF.

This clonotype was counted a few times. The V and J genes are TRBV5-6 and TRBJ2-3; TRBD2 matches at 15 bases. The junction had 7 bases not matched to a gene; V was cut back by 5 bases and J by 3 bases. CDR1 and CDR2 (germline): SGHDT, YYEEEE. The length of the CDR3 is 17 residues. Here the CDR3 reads CASRIGLAGGPTDTQYF. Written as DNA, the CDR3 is TGTGCCAGCAGAATAGGACTAGCGGGAGGGCCGACAGATACGCAGTATTTT.

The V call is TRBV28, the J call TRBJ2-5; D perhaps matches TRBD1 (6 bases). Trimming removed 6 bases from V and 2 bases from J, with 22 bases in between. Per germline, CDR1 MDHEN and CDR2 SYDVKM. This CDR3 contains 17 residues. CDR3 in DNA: TGTGCCAGCAGGGGCTACAGGGTCCAAATGACTCAAGAGACCCAGTACTTC. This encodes CASRGYRVQMTQETQYF.

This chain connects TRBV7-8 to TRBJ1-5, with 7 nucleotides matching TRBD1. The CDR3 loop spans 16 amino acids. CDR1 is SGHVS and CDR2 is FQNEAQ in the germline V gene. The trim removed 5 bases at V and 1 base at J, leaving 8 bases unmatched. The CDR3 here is CASSQGGAGSNQPQHF. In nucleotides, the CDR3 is TGTGCCAGCAGCCAGGGGGGGGCTGGGAGCAATCAGCCCCAGCATTTT.

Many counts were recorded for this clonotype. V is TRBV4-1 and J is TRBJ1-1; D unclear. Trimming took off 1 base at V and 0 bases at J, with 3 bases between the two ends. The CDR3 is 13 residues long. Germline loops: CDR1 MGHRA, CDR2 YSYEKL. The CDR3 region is CASSQGMNTEAFF. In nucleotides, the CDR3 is TGCGCCAGCAGCCAAGGGATGAACACTGAAGCTTTCTTT.

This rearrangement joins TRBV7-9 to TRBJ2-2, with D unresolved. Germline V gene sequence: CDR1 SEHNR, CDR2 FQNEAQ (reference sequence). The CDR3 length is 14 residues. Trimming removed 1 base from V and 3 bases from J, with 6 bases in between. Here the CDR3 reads CASSLVGYTGELFF. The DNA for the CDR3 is TGTGCCAGCAGCTTAGTAGGATACACCGGGGAGCTGTTTTTT.

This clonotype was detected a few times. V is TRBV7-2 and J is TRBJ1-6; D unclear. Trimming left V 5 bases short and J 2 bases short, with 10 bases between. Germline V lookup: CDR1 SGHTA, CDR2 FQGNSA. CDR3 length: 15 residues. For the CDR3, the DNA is TGTGCCAGCAGCCCGATCGGGGCCTATAATTCACCCCTCCACTTT. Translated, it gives CASSPIGAYNSPLHF.

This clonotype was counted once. The DNA of the CDR3 is TGTGCCAGCGCTACGGGACAGACTCTCTACGAGCAGTACTTC. It translates to CASATGQTLYEQYF. The rearrangement joins TRBV7-2 to TRBJ2-7; TRBD1 matches at 7 bases. This CDR3 has 14 residues. V gave up 8 bases and J gave up 3 bases; unmatched junction bases: 10. Germline V gives CDR1 SGHTA, CDR2 FQGNSA.

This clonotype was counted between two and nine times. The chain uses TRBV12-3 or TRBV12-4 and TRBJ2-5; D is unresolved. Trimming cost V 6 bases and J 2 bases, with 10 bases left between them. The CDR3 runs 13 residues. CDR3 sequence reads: CASRHELQETQYF. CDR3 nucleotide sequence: TGTGCCAGCAGGCACGAACTACAAGAGACCCAGTACTTC.

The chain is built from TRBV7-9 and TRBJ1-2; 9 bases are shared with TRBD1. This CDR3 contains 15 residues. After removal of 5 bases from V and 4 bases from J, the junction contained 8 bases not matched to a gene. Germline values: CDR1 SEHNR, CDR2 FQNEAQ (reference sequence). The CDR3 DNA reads TGTGCCAGCAGCACTCCGGACAGGGGAGGCTATGGCTACACCTTC. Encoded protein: CASSTPDRGGYGYTF.

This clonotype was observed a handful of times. CDR3 loop: CSVGYRLADTQYF. CDR3 coding DNA: TGCAGCGTTGGTTATCGGCTCGCGGATACGCAGTATTTT. V usage is TRBV29-1 and J usage is TRBJ2-3, with D hard to call. Trimming took 4 bases from V and 6 from J, leaving 14 bases between them. Per the germline V gene, CDR1 is SQVTM and CDR2 is ANQGSEA. This CDR3 has 13 amino acids.

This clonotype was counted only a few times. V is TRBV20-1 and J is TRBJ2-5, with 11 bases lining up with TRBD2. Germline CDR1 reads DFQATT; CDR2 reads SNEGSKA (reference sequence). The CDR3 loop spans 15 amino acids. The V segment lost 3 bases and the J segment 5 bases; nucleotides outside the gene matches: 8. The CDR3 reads CSARSSGRWKETQYF. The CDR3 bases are TGCAGTGCTAGGTCTAGCGGGAGGTGGAAGGAGACCCAGTACTTC.

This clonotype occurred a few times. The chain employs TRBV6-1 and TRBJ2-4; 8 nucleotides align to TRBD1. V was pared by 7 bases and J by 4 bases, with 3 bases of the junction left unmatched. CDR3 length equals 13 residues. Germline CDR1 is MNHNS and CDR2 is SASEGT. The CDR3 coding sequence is TGTGCCAGCAAAGGGACAGGAAAAAACATTCAGTACTTC. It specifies CASKGTGKNIQYF.

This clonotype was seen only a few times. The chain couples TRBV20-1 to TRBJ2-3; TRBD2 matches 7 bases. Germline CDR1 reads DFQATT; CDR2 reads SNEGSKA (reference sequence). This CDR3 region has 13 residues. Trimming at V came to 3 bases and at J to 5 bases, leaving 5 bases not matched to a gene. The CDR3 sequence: CSASERGLDTQYF. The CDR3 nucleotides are TGCAGTGCTAGCGAGCGGGGATTAGATACGCAGTATTTT.

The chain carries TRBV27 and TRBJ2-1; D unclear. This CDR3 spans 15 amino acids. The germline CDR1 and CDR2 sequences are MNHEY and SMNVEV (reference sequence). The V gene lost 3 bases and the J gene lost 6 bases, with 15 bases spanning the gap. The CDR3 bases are TGTGCCAGCAGTTTCCCAGGCCTATCCGGCAATGAGCAGTTCTTC. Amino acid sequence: CASSFPGLSGNEQFF.

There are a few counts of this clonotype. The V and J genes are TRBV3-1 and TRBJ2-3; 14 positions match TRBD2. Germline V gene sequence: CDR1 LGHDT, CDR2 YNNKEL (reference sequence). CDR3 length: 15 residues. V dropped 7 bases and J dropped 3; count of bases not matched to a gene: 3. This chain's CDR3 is CASKGLAGGTDTQYF. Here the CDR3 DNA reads TGTGCCAGCAAAGGACTAGCGGGGGGAACAGATACGCAGTATTTT.

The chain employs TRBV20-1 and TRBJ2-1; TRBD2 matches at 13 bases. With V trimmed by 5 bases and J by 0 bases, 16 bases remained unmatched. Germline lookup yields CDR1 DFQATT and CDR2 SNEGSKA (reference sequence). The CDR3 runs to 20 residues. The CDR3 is CSADPIPGLAGISSYNEQFF. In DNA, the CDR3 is TGCAGTGCTGACCCAATACCGGGACTAGCGGGAATAAGCTCCTACAATGAGCAGTTCTTC.

The CDR3 spells CASSSYRDTSYEQYF. The CDR3, as DNA: TGTGCCAGCAGCTCTTACAGGGATACCTCCTACGAGCAGTACTTC. This chain links TRBV11-2 with TRBJ2-7; D perhaps matches TRBD1 (6 bases). The CDR3 has 15 residues. Trimming took 4 bases from V and 0 from J, leaving 13 bases between them. Per germline, CDR1 SGHAT and CDR2 FQNNGV. The variable domain in full, with the rest retrieved from reference TRBV11-2 and TRBJ2-7, is EAGVAQSPRYKIIEKRQSVAFWCNPISGHATLYWYQQILGQGPKLLIQFQNNGVVDDSQLPKDRFSAERLKGVDSTLKIQPAKLEDSAVYLCASSSYRDTSYEQYFGPGTRLTVT.

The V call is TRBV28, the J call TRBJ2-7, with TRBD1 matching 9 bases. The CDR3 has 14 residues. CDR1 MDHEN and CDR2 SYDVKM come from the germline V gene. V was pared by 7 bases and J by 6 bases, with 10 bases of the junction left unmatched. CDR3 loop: CASTRQGGTGEQYF. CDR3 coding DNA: TGTGCCAGCACGAGACAGGGGGGAACGGGCGAGCAGTACTTC.

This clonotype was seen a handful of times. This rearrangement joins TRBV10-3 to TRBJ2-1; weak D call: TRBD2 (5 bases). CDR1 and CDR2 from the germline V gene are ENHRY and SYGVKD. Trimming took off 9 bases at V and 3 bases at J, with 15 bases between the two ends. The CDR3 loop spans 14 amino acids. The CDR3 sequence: CAIQRSTFYNEQFF. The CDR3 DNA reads TGTGCCATACAGCGGTCTACTTTCTACAATGAGCAGTTCTTC.

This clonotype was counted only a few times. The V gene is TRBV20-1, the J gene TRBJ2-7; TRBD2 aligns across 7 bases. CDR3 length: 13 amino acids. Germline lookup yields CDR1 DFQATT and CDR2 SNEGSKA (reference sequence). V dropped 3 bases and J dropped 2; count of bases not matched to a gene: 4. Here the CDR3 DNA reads TGCAGTGCTAGTAGCGGGCTAGCCTACGAGCAGTACTTC. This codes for CSASSGLAYEQYF.